A selection of T cell receptor beta chains follows, all from one sample in a study of early T cells in non-severe SARS-CoV-2 infection. TCRdb re-called the 5' RACE reads with MiXCR, one entry per CDR3 protein. This table has about 77,000 distinct CDR3 sequences, about 12% appearing once. Sequenced material: whole blood, taken at baseline. Receptors originate from an adult who was a healthcare worker with PCR-confirmed SARS-CoV-2 infection or an uninfected control (not recorded which). The donor label of this sample is uncertain. Both conserved end residues are part of each CDR3. The order of the fields is CDR3 protein, CDR3 DNA, clone size, D gene, J gene, V gene. D genes are given only for firm matches. Expanded clones are given a class, and other clones once, few, many or no size at all.

cdr3_aa: CASTRTGVGGTEAFF
cdr3_nt: TGTGCCAGCACCAGGACGGGCGTAGGGGGCACTGAAGCTTTCTTT
clone_size: many
d_call: -
j_call: TRBJ1-1
v_call: TRBV6-2/TRBV6-3

cdr3_aa: CASSLRDNQPQHF
cdr3_nt: TGTGCCAGCAGTTTGCGGGACAATCAGCCCCAGCATTTT
clone_size: many
d_call: -
j_call: TRBJ1-5
v_call: TRBV12-3/TRBV12-4

cdr3_aa: CASSSRGRGTFF
cdr3_nt: TGTGCCAGCAGCTCCCGGGGGCGGGGAACTTTCTTT
clone_size: many
d_call: -
j_call: TRBJ1-1
v_call: TRBV13

cdr3_aa: CASSRGNTEAFF
cdr3_nt: TGTGCCAGCAGCCGGGGGAACACTGAAGCTTTCTTT
clone_size: few
d_call: -
j_call: TRBJ1-1
v_call: TRBV11-2

cdr3_aa: CASSLLGTADGYTF
cdr3_nt: TGTGCCAGCAGCTTGTTAGGGACAGCAGATGGCTACACCTTC
clone_size: many
d_call: TRBD1
j_call: TRBJ1-2
v_call: TRBV5-8

cdr3_aa: CASSRAGETQYF
cdr3_nt: TGTGCCAGCAGTCGCGCGGGAGAGACCCAGTACTTC
clone_size: -
d_call: -
j_call: TRBJ2-5
v_call: TRBV12-3/TRBV12-4

cdr3_aa: CASSLERNTDTQYF
cdr3_nt: TGCGCCAGCAGCTTGGAGCGAAACACAGATACGCAGTATTTT
clone_size: many
d_call: -
j_call: TRBJ2-3
v_call: TRBV5-1

cdr3_aa: CASSLEIGHYEQYF
cdr3_nt: TGTGCCAGCAGCTTAGAAATCGGACACTACGAGCAGTACTTC
clone_size: few
d_call: -
j_call: TRBJ2-7
v_call: TRBV7-2

cdr3_aa: CASSPGGNRDMMAFF
cdr3_nt: TGTGCCAGCAGTCCCGGGGGGAACAGGGATATGATGGCTTTCTTT
clone_size: many
d_call: -
j_call: TRBJ1-1
v_call: TRBV6-5

cdr3_aa: CASSLTRGRWYF
cdr3_nt: TGTGCCAGCAGCTTAACGCGAGGGAGATGGTATTTT
clone_size: once
d_call: -
j_call: TRBJ2-3
v_call: TRBV7-3

cdr3_aa: CASSSDGFTYEQYF
cdr3_nt: TGTGCCAGCAGTTCTGACGGGTTTACCTACGAGCAGTACTTC
clone_size: -
d_call: -
j_call: TRBJ2-7
v_call: TRBV6-2/TRBV6-3

cdr3_aa: CASSKGPSLAGDRSGANVLTF
cdr3_nt: TGTGCCAGCAGCAAAGGGCCCAGCCTAGCGGGGGACCGCTCTGGGGCCAACGTCCTGACTTTC
clone_size: many
d_call: -
j_call: TRBJ2-6
v_call: TRBV21-1

cdr3_aa: CASSQGGRYEQYF
cdr3_nt: TGCGCCAGCAGCCAAGGCGGCCGCTACGAGCAGTACTTC
clone_size: many
d_call: -
j_call: TRBJ2-7
v_call: TRBV4-3

cdr3_aa: CASSQRNGLYGYTF
cdr3_nt: TGCGCCAGCAGCCAACGTAACGGATTGTATGGCTACACCTTC
clone_size: few
d_call: -
j_call: TRBJ1-2
v_call: TRBV4-1

cdr3_aa: CASRKILAKNIQYF
cdr3_nt: TGTGCCAGTAGGAAGATACTAGCCAAAAACATTCAGTACTTC
clone_size: -
d_call: -
j_call: TRBJ2-4
v_call: TRBV19

cdr3_aa: CSVGDSLRGQPQHF
cdr3_nt: TGCAGCGTTGGGGACAGCCTTCGGGGGCAGCCCCAGCATTTT
clone_size: many
d_call: TRBD1
j_call: TRBJ1-5
v_call: TRBV29-1

cdr3_aa: CAISGTSGTPYEQFF
cdr3_nt: TGTGCCATCAGCGGGACTAGCGGGACCCCCTACGAGCAGTTCTTC
clone_size: -
d_call: TRBD2
j_call: TRBJ2-1
v_call: TRBV10-3

cdr3_aa: CASSHPVSYEQYF
cdr3_nt: TGCGCCAGCAGCCACCCGGTCTCCTACGAGCAGTACTTC
clone_size: many
d_call: -
j_call: TRBJ2-7
v_call: TRBV4-1

cdr3_aa: CASSRSGQGNHQPQHF
cdr3_nt: TGTGCCAGCAGCCGATCGGGACAGGGTAACCATCAGCCCCAGCATTTT
clone_size: many
d_call: TRBD1
j_call: TRBJ1-5
v_call: TRBV6-6

cdr3_aa: CASRITGGNSPLHF
cdr3_nt: TGTGCCAGCAGAATTACAGGGGGCAATTCACCCCTCCACTTT
clone_size: few
d_call: TRBD1
j_call: TRBJ1-6
v_call: TRBV6-5

cdr3_aa: CASSEQGLLYEQYF
cdr3_nt: TGTGCCAGCAGTGAACAGGGACTACTATACGAGCAGTACTTC
clone_size: few
d_call: TRBD2
j_call: TRBJ2-7
v_call: TRBV2